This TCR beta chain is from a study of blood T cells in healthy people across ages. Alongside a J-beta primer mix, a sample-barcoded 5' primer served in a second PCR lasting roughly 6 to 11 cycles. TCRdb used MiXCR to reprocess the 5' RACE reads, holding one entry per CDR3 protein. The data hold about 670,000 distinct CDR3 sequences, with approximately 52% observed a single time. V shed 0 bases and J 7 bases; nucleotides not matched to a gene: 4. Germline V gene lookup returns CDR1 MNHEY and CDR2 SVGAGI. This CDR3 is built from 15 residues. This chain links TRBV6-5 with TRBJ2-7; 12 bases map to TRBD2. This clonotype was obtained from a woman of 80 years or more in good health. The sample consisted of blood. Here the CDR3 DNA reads TGTGCCAGCAGTTACTCGACTAGCGGGAGTGGGGAGCAGTACTTC. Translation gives CASSYSTSGSGEQYF.